The 13 T cell receptor beta chains presented below share a single source sample, sequenced in a study of blood T cell repertoires in COVID-19. Clones were read by immunoSEQ multiplex PCR, and TCRdb kept only the in-frame ones, dropping some. The sample includes just over 95,000 clones, around 81% of them seen just once. What was sequenced was peripheral blood. The source of these receptors is a man aged 60 to 75 with acute or convalescent COVID-19.

This clone was counted a few times. The rearrangement uses TRBV7-2 and TRBJ2-3; TRBD1 agrees at 7 bases. CDR1 SGHTA and CDR2 FQGNSA come from the germline V gene. V trimming: 4 bases; J trimming: 4 bases; junction bases outside the gene matches: 5. The CDR3 runs to 14 residues. The CDR3 reads CASSSGQPPDTQYF. The DNA of the CDR3 is TGTGCCAGCAGCTCGGGACAGCCGCCAGATACGCAGTATTTT.

The gene calls are TRBV12-3 or TRBV12-4 and TRBJ1-2; D may be TRBD1 (5 bases). The V end lost 2 bases, the J end lost 7 bases, and 11 bases lay between the germline ends. This CDR3 has 13 residues. The CDR3 bases are TGTGCCAGCAGTTTAACGGAGGGGAGTGGCTACACCTTC. This encodes CASSLTEGSGYTF.

The V call is TRBV7-9, the J call TRBJ2-5, with 11 nucleotides matching TRBD1. Germline CDR1 SEHNR, CDR2 FQNEAQ (reference sequence). Trimming at V came to 5 bases and at J to 5 bases, leaving 7 bases not matched to a gene. The CDR3 extends over 15 amino acids. CDR3: CASSPGTGGLETQYF. CDR3 DNA: TGTGCCAGCAGCCCGGGGACAGGGGGGTTGGAGACCCAGTACTTC. The full variable domain, in which reference TRBV7-9 and TRBJ2-5 provide the parts outside the CDR3, is DTGVSQNPRHKITKRGQNVTFRCDPISEHNRLYWYRQTLGQGPEFLTYFQNEAQLEKSRLLSDRFSAERPKGSFSTLEIQRTEQGDSAMYLCASSPGTGGLETQYFGPGTRLLVL.

The chain uses TRBV5-5 and TRBJ2-7; perhaps TRBD1 as D (6 bases). Per germline, CDR1 SGHKS and CDR2 YYEKEE (reference sequence). The germline V and J ends were trimmed by 2 bases and 6 bases, with 15 bases remaining between them. The CDR3 has 14 residues. Here the CDR3 reads CASSLRQEKGEQYF. CDR3 nucleotides: TGTGCCAGCAGCTTACGACAGGAAAAGGGCGAGCAGTACTTC. Full variable domain (missing parts from reference TRBV5-5 and TRBJ2-7): DAGVTQSPTHLIKTRGQQVTLRCSPISGHKSVSWYQQVLGQGPQFIFQYYEKEERGRGNFPDRFSARQFPNYSSELNVNALLLGDSALYLCASSLRQEKGEQYFGPGTRLTVT.

The gene calls are TRBV30 and TRBJ2-5; no clear D gene. Trimming cost V 0 bases and J 5 bases, with 4 bases left between them. CDR1 is GTSNPN, CDR2 SVGIG, per germline (reference sequence). This CDR3 contains 11 residues. Here the CDR3 reads CAWSVLETQYF. For the CDR3, the DNA is TGTGCCTGGAGTGTCCTGGAGACCCAGTACTTC.

The V and J genes are TRBV4-1 and TRBJ2-5; D call uncertain. V lost 0 bases and J lost 5, with 7 bases in between. CDR1 and CDR2 (germline): MGHRA, YSYEKL. The CDR3 covers 13 residues. The CDR3 coding sequence is TGCGCCAGCAGCCAAGAAGACGGGGAGACCCAGTACTTC. Encoded protein: CASSQEDGETQYF.

CDR3 region: CASSTQGGSYNQPQHF. As DNA, the CDR3 is TGTGCCAGTAGTACCCAAGGGGGAAGTTACAATCAGCCCCAGCATTTT. This chain connects TRBV19 to TRBJ1-5; a weak D match, TRBD1 (6 bases). Looked up from germline, CDR1 is LNHDA and CDR2 is SQIVND (reference sequence). The CDR3 runs to 16 residues. Trimming removed 4 bases from V and 3 bases from J, with 16 bases in between. Using reference TRBV19 and TRBJ1-5 for the parts outside the CDR3, the full variable domain is DGGITQSPKYLFRKEGQNVTLSCEQNLNHDAMYWYRQDPGQGLRLIYYSQIVNDFQKGDIAEGYSVSREKKESFPLTVTSAQKNPTAFYLCASSTQGGSYNQPQHFGDGTRLSIL.

V is TRBV30 and J is TRBJ2-7, with a weak D call TRBD2 (5 bases). The CDR3 length is 13 residues. Germline loops: CDR1 GTSNPN, CDR2 SVGIG (reference sequence). Trimming shortened V by 2 bases and J by 2 bases, and 10 bases separated the two germline ends. CDR3 nucleotides: TGTGCCTGGAGTCCTCTCGGGACCTACGAGCAGTACGTC. Protein sequence: CAWSPLGTYEQYV.

This chain links TRBV12-3 or TRBV12-4 with TRBJ1-2; TRBD1 matches 7 bases. This CDR3 is 13 amino acids long. The trim removed 6 bases at V and 4 bases at J, leaving 5 bases unmatched. CDR3 bases: TGTGCCAGCAGACGGACAGGTTCCTATGGCTACACCTTC. Residues: CASRRTGSYGYTF.

The rearrangement links TRBV24-1 to TRBJ1-1; 7 nucleotides match TRBD1. This CDR3 has 14 amino acids. Unmatched junction bases numbered 12, after V lost 4 bases and J lost 11 bases. The V gene's germline CDR1 is KGHDR and CDR2 SFDVKD. As DNA, the CDR3 is TGTGCCACCAGTGAGCCCGTTGGACAGGCTGGGGCTTTCTTT. Protein: CATSEPVGQAGAFF.

This clone turned up a few times. The chain has TRBV5-1 and TRBJ1-6; 9 bases fit TRBD1. The V segment lost 4 bases and the J segment 5 bases; nucleotides outside the gene matches: 7. Germline assignment: CDR1 SGHRS and CDR2 YFSETQ. CDR3 size: 16 residues. CDR3 residues: CASSVGTGFDNSPLHF. CDR3 bases: TGCGCCAGCAGCGTTGGGACAGGGTTCGATAATTCACCCCTCCACTTT.

The chain is built from TRBV16 and TRBJ1-1; tentatively, D is TRBD1 (5 bases). Germline V gives CDR1 KGHSY, CDR2 FQNENV. The CDR3 is 13 amino acids. Trimming cost V 4 bases and J 4 bases, with 10 bases left between them. In DNA form, the CDR3 reads TGTGCCAGCAGCCCGCGACAGTCCACTGAAGCTTTCTTT. It specifies CASSPRQSTEAFF.

V is TRBV6-5 and J is TRBJ1-2; a weak D match, TRBD1 (5 bases). Germline CDR1 and CDR2: MNHEY and SVGAGI. V dropped 0 bases and J dropped 8 bases, with 16 bases sitting between them. The CDR3 runs to 15 residues. The CDR3 sequence is CASSYSRQGLTGYTF. As DNA, the CDR3 is TGTGCCAGCAGTTACTCGAGGCAGGGTTTAACGGGCTACACCTTC.